Sequencing of this T cell receptor (beta chain) was carried out in a study of T cell responses to AZD1222 COVID-19 vaccine. Study-level points and caveats: Sampled repertoires all dated from after the peak T cell response. The reported proportion of spike-specific TCRs targeting unmutated variant regions was nearly half. The donor cohort was predominantly white British with a female majority, and clonal diversity may have been underestimated.

The V gene's germline CDR1 is WNHNN and CDR2 SYGVQD (reference sequence). V shed 4 bases, J shed 11 bases, and the junction held 5 bases outside the gene matches. The length of the CDR3 is 13 residues. Pooling was applied to second doses at about 4 or about 12 weeks. With regard to this clone: What it binds is not known.

Repertoires were generated with immunoSEQ multiplex PCR, while TCRdb's copy carries only in-frame clones and drops some. The profile covers about 120,000 clones, with about 91% appearing a single time and roughly 1.4% taken by the ten largest. This specimen consisted of peripheral blood, obtained 28 days after the second AZD1222 dose. The chain has TRBV10-1 and TRBJ2-2; the match to TRBD1 covers 9 bases. The sequence came from an adult who received the AZD1222 COVID-19 vaccine. CDR3 DNA: TGCGCCAGCAGTGGATCGACAGGGGGAGAGCTGTTTTTT. Amino acids: CASSGSTGGELFF.